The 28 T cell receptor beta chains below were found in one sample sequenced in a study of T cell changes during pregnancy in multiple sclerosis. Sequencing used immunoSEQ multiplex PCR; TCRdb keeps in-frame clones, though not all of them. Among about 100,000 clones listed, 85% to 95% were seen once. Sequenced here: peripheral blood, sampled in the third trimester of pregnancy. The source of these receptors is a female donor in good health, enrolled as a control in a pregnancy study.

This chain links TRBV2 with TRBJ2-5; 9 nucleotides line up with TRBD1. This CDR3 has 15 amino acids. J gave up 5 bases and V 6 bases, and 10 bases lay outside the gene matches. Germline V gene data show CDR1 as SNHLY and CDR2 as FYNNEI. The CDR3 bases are TGTGCCAGCAGGCCGGACAGGGGTGAATTTGAGACCCAGTACTTC. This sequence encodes CASRPDRGEFETQYF.

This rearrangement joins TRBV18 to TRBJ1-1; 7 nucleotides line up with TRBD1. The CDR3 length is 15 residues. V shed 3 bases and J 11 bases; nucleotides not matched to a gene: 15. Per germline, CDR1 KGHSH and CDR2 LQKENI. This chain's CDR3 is CASSPPTGPAREAFF. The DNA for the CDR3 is TGTGCCAGCTCACCGCCGACAGGGCCGGCTAGGGAGGCTTTCTTT.

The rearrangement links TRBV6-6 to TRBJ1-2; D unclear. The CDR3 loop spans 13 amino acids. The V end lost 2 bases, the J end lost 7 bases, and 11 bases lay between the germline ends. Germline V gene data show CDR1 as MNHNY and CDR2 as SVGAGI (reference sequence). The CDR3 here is CASSYTGMGGYTF. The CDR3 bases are TGTGCCAGCAGTTACACCGGGATGGGTGGCTACACCTTC.

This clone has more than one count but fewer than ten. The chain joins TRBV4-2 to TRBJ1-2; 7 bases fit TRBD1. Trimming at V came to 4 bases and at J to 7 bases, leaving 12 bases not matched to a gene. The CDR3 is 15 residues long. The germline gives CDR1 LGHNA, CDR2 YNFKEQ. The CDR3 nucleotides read TGTGCCAGCAGCCTCCCGGGAGGGGGCACTGGTGGCTACACCTTC. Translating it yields CASSLPGGGTGGYTF.

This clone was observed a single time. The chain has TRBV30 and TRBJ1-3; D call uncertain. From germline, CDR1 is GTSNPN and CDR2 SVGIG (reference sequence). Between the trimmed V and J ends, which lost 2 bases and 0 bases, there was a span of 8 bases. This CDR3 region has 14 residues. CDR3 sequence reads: CAWSQQFSGNTIYF. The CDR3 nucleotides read TGTGCCTGGAGTCAACAGTTCTCTGGAAACACCATATATTTT.

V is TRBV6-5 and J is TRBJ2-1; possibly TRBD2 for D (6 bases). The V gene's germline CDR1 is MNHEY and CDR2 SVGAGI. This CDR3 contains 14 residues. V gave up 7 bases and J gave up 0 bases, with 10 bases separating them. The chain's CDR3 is CASKLAGSYNEQFF. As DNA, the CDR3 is TGTGCCAGCAAACTAGCCGGCTCCTACAATGAGCAGTTCTTC.

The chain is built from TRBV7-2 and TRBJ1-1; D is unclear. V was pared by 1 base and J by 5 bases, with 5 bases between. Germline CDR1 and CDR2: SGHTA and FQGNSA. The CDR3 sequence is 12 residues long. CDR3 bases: TGTGCCAGCAGCTTAGTGTATACTGAAGCTTTCTTT. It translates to CASSLVYTEAFF.

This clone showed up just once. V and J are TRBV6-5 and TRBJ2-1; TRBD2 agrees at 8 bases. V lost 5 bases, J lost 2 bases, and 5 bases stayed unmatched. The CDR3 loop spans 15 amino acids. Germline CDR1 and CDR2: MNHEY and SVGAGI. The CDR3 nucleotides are TGTGCCAGCAGTCGGGGGGGCCGACCCTACAATGAGCAGTTCTTC. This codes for CASSRGGRPYNEQFF.

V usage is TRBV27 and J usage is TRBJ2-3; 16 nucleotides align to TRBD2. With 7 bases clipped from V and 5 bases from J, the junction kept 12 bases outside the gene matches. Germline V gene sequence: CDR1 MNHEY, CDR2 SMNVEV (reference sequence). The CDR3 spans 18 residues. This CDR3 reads CASKQGLAGGPNLDTQYF. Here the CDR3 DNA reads TGTGCCAGCAAGCAGGGACTAGCGGGGGGGCCTAACCTAGATACGCAGTATTTT.

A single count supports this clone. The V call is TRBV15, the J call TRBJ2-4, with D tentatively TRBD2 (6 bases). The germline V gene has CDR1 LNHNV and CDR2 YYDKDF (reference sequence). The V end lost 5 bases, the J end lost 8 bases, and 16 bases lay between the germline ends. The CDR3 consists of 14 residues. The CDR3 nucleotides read TGTGCCACCAGCTCGAGCGGGTGGGGGGACATTCAGTACTTC. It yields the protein CATSSSGWGDIQYF.

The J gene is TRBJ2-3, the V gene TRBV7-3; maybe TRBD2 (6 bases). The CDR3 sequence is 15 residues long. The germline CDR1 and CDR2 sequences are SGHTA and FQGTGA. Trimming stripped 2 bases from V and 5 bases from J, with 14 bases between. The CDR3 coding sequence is TGTGCCAGCAGCTTACAGGCGGGGTCTGGAGATACGCAGTATTTT. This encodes CASSLQAGSGDTQYF. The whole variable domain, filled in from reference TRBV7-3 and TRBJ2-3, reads GAGVSQTPSNKVTEKGKYVELRCDPISGHTALYWYRQSLGQGPEFLIYFQGTGAADDSGLPNDRFFAVRPEGSVSTLKIQRTERGDSAVYLCASSLQAGSGDTQYFGPGTRLTVL.

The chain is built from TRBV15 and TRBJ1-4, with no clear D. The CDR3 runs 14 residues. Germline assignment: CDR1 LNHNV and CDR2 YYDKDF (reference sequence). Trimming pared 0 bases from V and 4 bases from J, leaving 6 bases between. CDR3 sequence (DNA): TGTGCCACCAGCAGAGATCGGTATAATGAAAAACTGTTTTTT. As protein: CATSRDRYNEKLFF.

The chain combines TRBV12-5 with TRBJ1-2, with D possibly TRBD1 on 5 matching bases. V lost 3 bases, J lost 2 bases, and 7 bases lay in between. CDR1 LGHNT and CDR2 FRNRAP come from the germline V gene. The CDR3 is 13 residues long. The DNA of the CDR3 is TGTGCTAGTGGTTTAGGGGTCAACTATGGCTACACCTTC. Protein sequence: CASGLGVNYGYTF.

CDR3 coding DNA: TGCGCCAGCAGCTTGGCCGGGGAATACAATGAGCAGTTCTTC. This encodes CASSLAGEYNEQFF. The V gene is TRBV5-1, the J gene TRBJ2-1, with a weak D call TRBD2 (5 bases). Trimming stripped 0 bases from V and 4 bases from J, with 8 bases between. From germline, CDR1 is SGHRS and CDR2 YFSETQ. The CDR3 sequence is 14 residues long.

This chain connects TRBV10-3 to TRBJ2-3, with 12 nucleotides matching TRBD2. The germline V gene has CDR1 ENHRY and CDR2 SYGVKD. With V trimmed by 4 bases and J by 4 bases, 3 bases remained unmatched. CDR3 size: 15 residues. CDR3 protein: CAISGTSGAPDTQYF. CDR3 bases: TGTGCCATCAGTGGGACTAGCGGGGCCCCAGATACGCAGTATTTT.

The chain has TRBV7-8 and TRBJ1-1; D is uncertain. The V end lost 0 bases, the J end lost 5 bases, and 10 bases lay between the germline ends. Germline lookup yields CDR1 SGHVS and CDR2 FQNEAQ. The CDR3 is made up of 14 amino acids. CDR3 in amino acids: CASSLARRGTEAFF. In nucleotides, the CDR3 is TGTGCCAGCAGCTTAGCGCGTCGGGGAACTGAAGCTTTCTTT.

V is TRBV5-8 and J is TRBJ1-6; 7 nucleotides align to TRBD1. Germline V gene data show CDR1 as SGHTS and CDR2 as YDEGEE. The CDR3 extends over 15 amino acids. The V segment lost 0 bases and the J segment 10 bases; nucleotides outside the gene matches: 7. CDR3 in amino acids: CASSLADRVISPLHF. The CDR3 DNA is TGTGCCAGCAGCTTGGCCGACAGGGTAATCTCACCCCTCCACTTT. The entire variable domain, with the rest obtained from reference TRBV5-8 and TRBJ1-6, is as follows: EAGVTQSPTHLIKTRGQQATLRCSPISGHTSVYWYQQALGLGLQFLLWYDEGEERNRGNFPPRFSGRQFPNYSSELNVNALELEDSALYLCASSLADRVISPLHFGNGTRLTVT.

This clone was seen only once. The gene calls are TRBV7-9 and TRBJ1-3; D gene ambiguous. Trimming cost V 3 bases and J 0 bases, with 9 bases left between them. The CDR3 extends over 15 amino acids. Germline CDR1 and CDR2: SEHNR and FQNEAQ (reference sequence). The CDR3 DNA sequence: TGTGCCAGCAGCTTGGCCGGGTCCTCTGGAAACACCATATATTTT. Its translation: CASSLAGSSGNTIYF.

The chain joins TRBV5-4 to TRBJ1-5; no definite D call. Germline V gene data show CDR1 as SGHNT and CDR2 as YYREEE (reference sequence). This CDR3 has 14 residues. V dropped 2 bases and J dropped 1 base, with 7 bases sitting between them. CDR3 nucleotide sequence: TGTGCCAGCAGCTTCTCAGGCAGCAATCAGCCCCAGCATTTT. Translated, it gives CASSFSGSNQPQHF. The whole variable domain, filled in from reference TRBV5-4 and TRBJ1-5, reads ETGVTQSPTHLIKTRGQQVTLRCSSQSGHNTVSWYQQALGQGPQFIFQYYREEENGRGNFPPRFSGLQFPNYSSELNVNALELDDSALYLCASSFSGSNQPQHFGDGTRLSIL.

For the CDR3, the DNA is TGTGCCAGCAGCTTAAGCAATAGGGGGAGTTTCTACGAGCAGTACTTC. Its protein product is CASSLSNRGSFYEQYF. This chain uses TRBV7-9 with TRBJ2-7, with a weak D call TRBD1 (6 bases). V shed 2 bases and J shed 3 bases, with 17 bases lying between them. This CDR3 region has 16 residues. Germline CDR1 and CDR2: SEHNR and FQNEAQ (reference sequence).

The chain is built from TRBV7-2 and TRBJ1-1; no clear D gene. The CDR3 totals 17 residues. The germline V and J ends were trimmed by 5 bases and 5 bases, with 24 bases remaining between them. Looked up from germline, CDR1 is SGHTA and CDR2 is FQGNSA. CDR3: CASSPNLQWGGRTEAFF. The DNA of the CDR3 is TGTGCCAGCAGCCCCAACCTACAGTGGGGAGGACGTACTGAAGCTTTCTTT.

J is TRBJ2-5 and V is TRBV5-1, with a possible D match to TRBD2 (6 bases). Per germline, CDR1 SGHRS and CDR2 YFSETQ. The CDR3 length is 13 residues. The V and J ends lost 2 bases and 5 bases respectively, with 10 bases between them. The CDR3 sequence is CASSFGGIETQYF. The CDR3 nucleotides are TGCGCCAGCAGCTTTGGAGGGATCGAGACCCAGTACTTC.

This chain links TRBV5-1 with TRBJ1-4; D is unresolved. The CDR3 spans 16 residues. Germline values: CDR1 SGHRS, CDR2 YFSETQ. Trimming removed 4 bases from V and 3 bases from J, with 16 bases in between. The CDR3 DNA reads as TGCGCCAGCAGCACAGTGGCCGATACAGCTAATGAAAAACTGTTTTTT. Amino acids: CASSTVADTANEKLFF.

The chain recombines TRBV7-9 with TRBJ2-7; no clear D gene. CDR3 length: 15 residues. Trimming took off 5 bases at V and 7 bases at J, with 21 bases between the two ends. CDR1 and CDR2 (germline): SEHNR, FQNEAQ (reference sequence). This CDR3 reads CASSQTSGSYGEQYF. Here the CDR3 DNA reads TGTGCCAGCAGCCAAACCAGTGGCTCCTACGGGGAGCAGTACTTC.

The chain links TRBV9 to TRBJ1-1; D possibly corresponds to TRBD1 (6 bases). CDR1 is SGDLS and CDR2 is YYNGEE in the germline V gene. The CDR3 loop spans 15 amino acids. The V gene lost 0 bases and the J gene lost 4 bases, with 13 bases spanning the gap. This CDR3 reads CASSVVGGTVTEAFF. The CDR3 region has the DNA TGTGCCAGCAGCGTAGTAGGGGGTACGGTCACTGAAGCTTTCTTT.

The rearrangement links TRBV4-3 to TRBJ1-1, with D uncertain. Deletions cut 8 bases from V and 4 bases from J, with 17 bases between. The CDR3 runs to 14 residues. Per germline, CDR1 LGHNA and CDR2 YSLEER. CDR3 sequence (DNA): TGCGCCAGCCAATCGGGAGGGTCTGGCACTGAAGCTTTCTTT. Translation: CASQSGGSGTEAFF.

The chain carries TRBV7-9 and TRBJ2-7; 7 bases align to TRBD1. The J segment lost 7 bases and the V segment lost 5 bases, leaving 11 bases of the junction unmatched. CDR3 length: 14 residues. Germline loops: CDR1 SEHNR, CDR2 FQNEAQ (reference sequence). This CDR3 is CASSPDRVGPEQYF. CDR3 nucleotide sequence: TGTGCCAGCAGCCCTGACAGGGTAGGGCCTGAGCAGTACTTC.

The CDR3, as DNA: TGTGCCAGCTCACCCTCCTTGACAGCAACTAATGAAAAACTGTTTTTT. It specifies CASSPSLTATNEKLFF. V and J are TRBV18 and TRBJ1-4; D might be TRBD1 (5 bases). V was trimmed by 3 bases and J by 0 bases, leaving 11 bases between them. Germline-derived CDR1 and CDR2 are KGHSH and LQKENI. CDR3 size: 16 residues.